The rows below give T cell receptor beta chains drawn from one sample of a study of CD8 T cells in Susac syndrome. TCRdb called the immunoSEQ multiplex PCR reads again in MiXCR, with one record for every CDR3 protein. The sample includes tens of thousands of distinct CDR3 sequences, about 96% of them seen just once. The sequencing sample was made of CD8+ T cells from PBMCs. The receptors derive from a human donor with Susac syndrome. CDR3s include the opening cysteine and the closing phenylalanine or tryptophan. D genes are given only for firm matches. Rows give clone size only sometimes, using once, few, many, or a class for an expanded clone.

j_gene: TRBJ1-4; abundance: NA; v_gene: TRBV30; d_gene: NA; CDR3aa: CAWRSGKNEKLFF; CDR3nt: TGTGCCTGGAGGTCAGGGAAGAATGAAAAACTGTTTTTT
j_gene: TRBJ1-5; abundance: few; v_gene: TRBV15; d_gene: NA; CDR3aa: CATSRALGRSNQPQHF; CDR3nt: TGTGCCACCAGCAGAGCTTTAGGCAGAAGCAATCAGCCCCAGCATTTT
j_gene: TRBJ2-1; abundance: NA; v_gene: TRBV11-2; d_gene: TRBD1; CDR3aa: CASSVWGQLYNEQFF; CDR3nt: TGTGCCAGCAGCGTATGGGGACAGCTCTACAATGAGCAGTTCTTC
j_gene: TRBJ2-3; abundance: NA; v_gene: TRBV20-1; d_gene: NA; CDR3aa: CSARDRTTSTDTQYF; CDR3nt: TGCAGTGCTCGGGACCGCACCACGAGCACAGATACGCAGTATTTT
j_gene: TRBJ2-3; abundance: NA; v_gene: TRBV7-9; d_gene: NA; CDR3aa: CASVDAGRRTDTQYF; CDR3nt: TGTGCCAGCGTTGACGCGGGGCGACGGACAGATACGCAGTATTTT
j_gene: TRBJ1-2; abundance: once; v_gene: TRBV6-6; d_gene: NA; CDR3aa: CASSEGHFGYTF; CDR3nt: TGTGCCAGCTCGGAGGGTCATTTCGGCTACACCTTC
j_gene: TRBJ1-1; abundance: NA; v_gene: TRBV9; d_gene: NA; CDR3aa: CASSVGGGGTEAFF; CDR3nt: TGTGCCAGCAGCGTCGGGGGCGGGGGCACTGAAGCTTTCTTT
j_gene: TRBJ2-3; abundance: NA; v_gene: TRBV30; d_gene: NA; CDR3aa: CAWSVHFTDTQYF; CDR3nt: TGTGCCTGGAGTGTACATTTCACAGATACGCAGTATTTT
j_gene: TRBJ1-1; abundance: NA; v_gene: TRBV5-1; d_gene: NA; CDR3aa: CASSLVWNTEAFF; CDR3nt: TGCGCCAGCAGCTTGGTTTGGAACACTGAAGCTTTCTTT
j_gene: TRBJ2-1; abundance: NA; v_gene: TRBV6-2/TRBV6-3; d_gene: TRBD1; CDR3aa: CASKQTWDSYNEQFF; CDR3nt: TGTGCCAGCAAACAAACCTGGGACAGCTACAATGAGCAGTTCTTC
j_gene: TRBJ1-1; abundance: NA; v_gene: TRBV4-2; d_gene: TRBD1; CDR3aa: CASSARQGEMNTEAFF; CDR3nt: TGTGCCAGCAGCGCGCGACAGGGGGAGATGAACACTGAAGCTTTCTTT
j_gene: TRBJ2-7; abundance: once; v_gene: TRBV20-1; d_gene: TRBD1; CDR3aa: CSARGPGQGYEQYF; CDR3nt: TGCAGTGCTAGAGGCCCGGGACAGGGTTACGAGCAGTACTTC
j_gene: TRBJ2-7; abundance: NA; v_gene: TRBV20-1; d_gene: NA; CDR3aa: CSAILNGKGGIHEQYF; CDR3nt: TGCAGTGCTATATTGAACGGGAAGGGCGGCATCCACGAGCAGTACTTC
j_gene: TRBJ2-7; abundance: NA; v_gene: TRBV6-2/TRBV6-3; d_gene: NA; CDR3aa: CASRTGYGEQYF; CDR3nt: TGTGCCAGCAGGACGGGCTATGGGGAGCAGTACTTC
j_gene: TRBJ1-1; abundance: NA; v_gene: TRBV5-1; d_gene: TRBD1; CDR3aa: CASSPVPGQGNTEAFF; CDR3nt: TGCGCCAGCAGCCCCGTCCCGGGACAGGGGAACACTGAAGCTTTCTTT
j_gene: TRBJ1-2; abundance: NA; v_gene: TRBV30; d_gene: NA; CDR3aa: CAWAPQDYTF; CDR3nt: TGTGCCTGGGCCCCCCAGGACTACACCTTC
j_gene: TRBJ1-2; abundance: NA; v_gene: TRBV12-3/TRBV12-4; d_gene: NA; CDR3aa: CASSSGPGYTF; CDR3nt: TGTGCCAGCAGTTCCGGACCTGGCTACACCTTC
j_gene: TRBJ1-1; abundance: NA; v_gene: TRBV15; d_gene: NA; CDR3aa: CATSSAQGSEAFF; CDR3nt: TGTGCCACCAGCAGTGCTCAGGGATCTGAAGCTTTCTTT
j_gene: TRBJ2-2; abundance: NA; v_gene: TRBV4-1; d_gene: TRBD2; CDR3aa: CASSQESGGTGELFF; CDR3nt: TGCGCCAGCAGCCAAGAAAGCGGGGGGACCGGGGAGCTGTTTTTT
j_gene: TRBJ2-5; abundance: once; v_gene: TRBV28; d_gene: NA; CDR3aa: CASSSPGGDRREETQYF; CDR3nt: TGTGCCAGCAGTTCCCCAGGAGGGGACCGTCGGGAGGAGACCCAGTACTTC
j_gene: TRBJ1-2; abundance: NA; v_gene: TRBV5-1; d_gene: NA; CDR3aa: CASSLDGAGYGYTF; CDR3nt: TGCGCCAGCAGCTTGGATGGGGCCGGTTATGGCTACACCTTC
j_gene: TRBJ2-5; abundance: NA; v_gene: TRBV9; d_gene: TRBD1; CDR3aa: CASSEDRVETQYF; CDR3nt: TGTGCCAGCAGCGAGGACAGGGTCGAGACCCAGTACTTC
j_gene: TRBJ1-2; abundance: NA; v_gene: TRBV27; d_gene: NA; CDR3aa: CASSFSGNYGYTF; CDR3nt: TGTGCCAGCAGTTTTTCAGGGAACTATGGCTACACCTTC
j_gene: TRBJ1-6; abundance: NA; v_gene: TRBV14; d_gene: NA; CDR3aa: CASSPGGASPLHF; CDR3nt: TGTGCCAGCAGCCCGGGCGGGGCCTCACCCCTCCACTTT
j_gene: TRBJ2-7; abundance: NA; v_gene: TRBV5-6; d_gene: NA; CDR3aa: CASSSRGGREQYF; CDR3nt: TGTGCCAGCAGCTCCAGGGGGGGTCGGGAGCAGTACTTC
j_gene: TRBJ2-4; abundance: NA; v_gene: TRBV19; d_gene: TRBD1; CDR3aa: CASSLTQGAADIQYF; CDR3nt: TGTGCCAGTAGTCTCACACAGGGGGCGGCGGACATTCAGTACTTC
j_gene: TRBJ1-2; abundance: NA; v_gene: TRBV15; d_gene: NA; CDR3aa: CATSRDRSANYGYTF; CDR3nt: TGTGCCACCAGCAGGGACAGATCCGCTAACTATGGCTACACCTTC